Below, 11 T cell receptor beta chains from the same sample are listed, as sequenced in a study of blood T cell repertoires in COVID-19. Profiled with immunoSEQ multiplex PCR; TCRdb holds only in-frame clones, not every one. The top ten clones hold roughly 6.3% of a sample with around 370,000 clones, about nine tenths of them seen once. Sequencing was carried out using peripheral blood. These receptors came from a woman aged 45 to 65 with COVID-19, enrolled during active disease.

The rearrangement uses TRBV7-2 and TRBJ1-2, with 8 nucleotides matching TRBD1. The V segment lost 3 bases and the J segment 8 bases; nucleotides outside the gene matches: 5. The CDR3 is 13 amino acids. Germline-derived CDR1 and CDR2 are SGHTA and FQGNSA. CDR3 DNA: TGTGCCAGCAGCTTGGGGCAGGGGGCAGGCTACACCTTC. This translates into CASSLGQGAGYTF. The variable domain in full, with the rest retrieved from reference TRBV7-2 and TRBJ1-2, is GAGVSQSPSNKVTEKGKDVELRCDPISGHTALYWYRQSLGQGLEFLIYFQGNSAPDKSGLPSDRFSAERTGGSVSTLTIQRTQQEDSAVYLCASSLGQGAGYTFGSGTRLTVV.

The chain has TRBV6-5 and TRBJ2-1; D possibly corresponds to TRBD2 (5 bases). V lost 8 bases to trimming and J lost 13 bases, with 18 bases between them. CDR1 is MNHEY and CDR2 is SVGAGI in the germline V gene. The CDR3 consists of 12 residues. In nucleotides, the CDR3 is TGTGCCAGCCGGAACCTACCGGGATTTCAGTTCTTC. Translation: CASRNLPGFQFF.

This clone was counted once. The chain uses TRBV7-2 and TRBJ2-7; the D gene is possibly TRBD2 (5 bases). Germline CDR1 is SGHTA and CDR2 is FQGNSA. Trimming shortened V by 3 bases and J by 2 bases, and 11 bases separated the two germline ends. This CDR3 has 14 residues. The CDR3 sequence is CASSLWESTYEQYF. DNA of the CDR3: TGTGCCAGCAGCTTGTGGGAGAGTACCTACGAGCAGTACTTC. The whole variable domain, remainder taken from reference TRBV7-2 and TRBJ2-7, is GAGVSQSPSNKVTEKGKDVELRCDPISGHTALYWYRQSLGQGLEFLIYFQGNSAPDKSGLPSDRFSAERTGGSVSTLTIQRTQQEDSAVYLCASSLWESTYEQYFGPGTRLTVT.

The gene calls are TRBV19 and TRBJ1-1; D is ambiguous. Germline loops: CDR1 LNHDA, CDR2 SQIVND (reference sequence). Trimming took off 3 bases at V and 0 bases at J, with 11 bases between the two ends. The CDR3 sequence is 15 residues long. The CDR3 DNA is TGTGCCAGTAGTATTTATGGCAGTTTGAACACTGAAGCTTTCTTT. As protein: CASSIYGSLNTEAFF. The full variable domain, rest sourced from reference TRBV19 and TRBJ1-1, is DGGITQSPKYLFRKEGQNVTLSCEQNLNHDAMYWYRQDPGQGLRLIYYSQIVNDFQKGDIAEGYSVSREKKESFPLTVTSAQKNPTAFYLCASSIYGSLNTEAFFGQGTRLTVV.

This clone was picked up a small number of times. The sample has other DNA sequences that encode this CDR3 too. The chain is built from TRBV11-2 and TRBJ2-3, with D tentatively TRBD1 (5 bases). Trimming removed 0 bases from V and 5 bases from J, with 6 bases in between. This CDR3 is built from 13 residues. Germline V gives CDR1 SGHAT, CDR2 FQNNGV. CDR3 loop: CASSLDRGDTQYF. CDR3 in DNA: TGTGCCAGCAGCTTAGATAGGGGAGATACGCAGTATTTT. Using reference TRBV11-2 and TRBJ2-3 for the parts outside the CDR3, the full variable domain is EAGVAQSPRYKIIEKRQSVAFWCNPISGHATLYWYQQILGQGPKLLIQFQNNGVVDDSQLPKDRFSAERLKGVDSTLKIQPAKLEDSAVYLCASSLDRGDTQYFGPGTRLTVL.

The J gene is TRBJ2-2, the V gene TRBV7-2, with 8 bases fitting TRBD1. Germline V gene data show CDR1 as SGHTA and CDR2 as FQGNSA. The CDR3 is 15 residues long. Unmatched junction bases numbered 2, after V lost 1 base and J lost 4 bases. The CDR3 reads CASSLGQGSTGELFF. The CDR3 DNA reads TGTGCCAGCAGCTTAGGACAGGGGTCCACCGGGGAGCTGTTTTTT.

This clone was detected only a few times. The gene calls are TRBV3-1 (or the pseudogene TRBV3-2) and TRBJ2-7; D is possibly TRBD1 (5 bases). The CDR3 extends over 15 amino acids. Germline loops: CDR1 LGHDT, CDR2 YNNKEL (reference sequence). V lost 0 bases to trimming and J lost 0 bases, with 9 bases between them. The CDR3 DNA reads as TGTGCCAGCAGCCAAGATCACAGGAGCTCCTACGAGCAGTACTTC. It specifies CASSQDHRSSYEQYF.

J is TRBJ1-1 and V is TRBV5-1, with D possibly matching TRBD1 (6 bases). The CDR3 runs 15 residues. Trimming left V 0 bases short and J 0 bases short, with 9 bases between. CDR1 is SGHRS, CDR2 YFSETQ, per germline. In nucleotides, the CDR3 is TGCGCCAGCAGCTTGGACCCAGGGGTGAACACTGAAGCTTTCTTT. As protein: CASSLDPGVNTEAFF.

The chain links TRBV5-1 to TRBJ2-2; TRBD1 matches 7 bases. Germline V gene sequence: CDR1 SGHRS, CDR2 YFSETQ. V shed 7 bases and J 1 base; nucleotides not matched to a gene: 1. The length of the CDR3 is 13 residues. CDR3 sequence reads: CASRDRNTGELFF. In nucleotides, the CDR3 is TGCGCCAGCCGGGACAGGAACACCGGGGAGCTGTTTTTT.

The chain recombines TRBV6-4 with TRBJ2-3; 7 bases align to TRBD2. CDR1 is MRHNA and CDR2 is SNTAGT in the germline V gene. Losses at the gene ends were 4 bases for V and 4 bases for J; bases not matched to a gene: 11. The CDR3 has 16 residues. The CDR3 region is CASSGRWTRDADTQYF. CDR3 nucleotide sequence: TGTGCCAGCAGTGGGCGGTGGACTAGGGACGCAGATACGCAGTATTTT.

The chain carries TRBV25-1 and TRBJ1-1; weak D call: TRBD1 (6 bases). Germline V lookup: CDR1 MGHDK, CDR2 SYGVNS. With 3 bases removed from V and 11 bases from J, the gap between germline ends came to 13 bases. CDR3 length: 12 residues. CDR3: CASSDGYTGAFF. For the CDR3, the DNA is TGTGCCAGCAGTGATGGTTACACAGGGGCTTTCTTT. The entire variable domain, with the rest obtained from reference TRBV25-1 and TRBJ1-1, is as follows: EADIYQTPRYLVIGTGKKITLECSQTMGHDKMYWYQQDPGMELHLIHYSYGVNSTEKGDLSSESTVSRIRTEHFPLTLESARPSHTSQYLCASSDGYTGAFFGQGTRLTVV.